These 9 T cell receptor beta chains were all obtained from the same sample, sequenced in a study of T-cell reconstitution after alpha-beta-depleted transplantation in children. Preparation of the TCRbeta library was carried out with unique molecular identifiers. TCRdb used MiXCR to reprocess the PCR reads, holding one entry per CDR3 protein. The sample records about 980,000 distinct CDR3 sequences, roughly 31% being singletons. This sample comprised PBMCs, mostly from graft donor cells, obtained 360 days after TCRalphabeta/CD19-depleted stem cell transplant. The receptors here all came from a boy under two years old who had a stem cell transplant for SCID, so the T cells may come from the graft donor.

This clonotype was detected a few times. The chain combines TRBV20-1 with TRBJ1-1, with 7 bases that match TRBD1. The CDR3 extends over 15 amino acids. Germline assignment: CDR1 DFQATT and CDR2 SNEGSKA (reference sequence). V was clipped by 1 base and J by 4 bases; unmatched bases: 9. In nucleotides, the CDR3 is TGCAGTGCTAGAGTTAGGGGGCGCGGGGGCACTGAAGCTTTCTTT. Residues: CSARVRGRGGTEAFF.

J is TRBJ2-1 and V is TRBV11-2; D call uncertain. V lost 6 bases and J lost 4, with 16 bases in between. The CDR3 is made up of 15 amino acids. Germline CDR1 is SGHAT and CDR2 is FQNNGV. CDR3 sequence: CASSRSQDGYNEQFF. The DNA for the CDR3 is TGTGCCAGCAGTAGATCCCAGGACGGATACAATGAGCAGTTCTTC.

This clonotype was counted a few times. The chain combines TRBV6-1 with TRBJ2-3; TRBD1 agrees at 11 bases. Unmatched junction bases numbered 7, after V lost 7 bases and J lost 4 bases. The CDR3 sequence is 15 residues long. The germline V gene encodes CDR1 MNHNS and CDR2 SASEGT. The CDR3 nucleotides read TGTGCCAGCACTCACCGGGACAGGGGGTCAGATACGCAGTATTTT. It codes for CASTHRDRGSDTQYF.

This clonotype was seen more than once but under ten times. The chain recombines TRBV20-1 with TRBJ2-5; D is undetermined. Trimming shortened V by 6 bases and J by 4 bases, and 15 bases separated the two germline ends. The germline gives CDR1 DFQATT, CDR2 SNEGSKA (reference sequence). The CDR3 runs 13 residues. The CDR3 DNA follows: TGCAGTGCCACCTTCACGAGCCCAGAGACCCAGTACTTC. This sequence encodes CSATFTSPETQYF.

As DNA, the CDR3 is TGTGCCAGCAGCCAATCGGAGGGGGGTCCGGAGCAGTACTTC. It specifies CASSQSEGGPEQYF. This chain connects TRBV3-1 to TRBJ2-7, with D perhaps TRBD1 or TRBD2 (6 bases each). CDR3 length equals 14 residues. The germline gives CDR1 LGHDT, CDR2 YNNKEL (reference sequence). Trimming pared 2 bases from V and 7 bases from J, leaving 15 bases between.

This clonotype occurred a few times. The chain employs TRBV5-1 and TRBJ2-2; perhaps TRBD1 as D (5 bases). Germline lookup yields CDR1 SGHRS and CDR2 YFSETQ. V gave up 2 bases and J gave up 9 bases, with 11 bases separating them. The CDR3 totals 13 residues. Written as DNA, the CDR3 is TGCGCCAGCAGCTTCTCCTTGGACAGGGAGCTGTTTTTT. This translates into CASSFSLDRELFF.

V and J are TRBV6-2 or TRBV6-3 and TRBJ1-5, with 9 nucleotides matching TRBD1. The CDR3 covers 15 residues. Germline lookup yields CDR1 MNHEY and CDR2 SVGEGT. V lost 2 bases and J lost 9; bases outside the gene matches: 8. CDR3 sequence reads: CASSYGTGKVPPQHF. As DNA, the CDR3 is TGTGCCAGCAGTTACGGGACAGGGAAAGTTCCGCCCCAGCATTTT.

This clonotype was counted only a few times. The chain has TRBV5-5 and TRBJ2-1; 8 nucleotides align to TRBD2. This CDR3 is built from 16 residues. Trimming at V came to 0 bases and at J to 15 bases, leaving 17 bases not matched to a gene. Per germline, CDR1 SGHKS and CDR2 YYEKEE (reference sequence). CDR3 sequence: CASSLAGAGGPLYLFF. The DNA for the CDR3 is TGTGCCAGCAGCTTGGCCGGGGCGGGGGGTCCCCTCTATCTGTTCTTC.

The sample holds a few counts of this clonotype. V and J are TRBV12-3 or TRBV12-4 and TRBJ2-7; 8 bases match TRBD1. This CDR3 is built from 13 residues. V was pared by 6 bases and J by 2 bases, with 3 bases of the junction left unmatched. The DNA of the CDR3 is TGTGCCAGCAGCAAGGGACAGGCCTACGAGCAGTACTTC. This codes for CASSKGQAYEQYF.